This TCR beta chain was documented in a study of CD8 T cells in ankylosing spondylitis. Notes on the study in general: A TCR beta motif of eight or nine highly homologous variants seemed to mark ankylosing spondylitis blood.

One entry per CDR3 protein, called by TCRdb with MiXCR from the 5' RACE reads. The top ten hold roughly 3.3% of the sample, which has fewer than 550,000 distinct CDR3 sequences, roughly 5.2% seen once. In this sample, this clonotype turned up many times. What it binds is not known. The CDR3 covers 15 residues. Per the germline V gene, CDR1 is SEHNR and CDR2 is FQNEAQ (reference sequence). V shed 3 bases and J 6 bases; nucleotides not matched to a gene: 7. This clonotype was sampled from a male donor with ankylosing spondylitis. Sequencing input: blood, either unsorted or a sorted T cell fraction (not recorded which). J is TRBJ2-2 and V is TRBV7-9, with 7 bases aligning to TRBD1. CDR3 sequence reads: CASSFTGDPPGELFF. The CDR3 DNA reads TGTGCCAGCAGCTTTACAGGGGATCCGCCCGGGGAGCTGTTTTTT. The whole variable domain, filled in from reference TRBV7-9 and TRBJ2-2, reads DTGVSQNPRHKITKRGQNVTFRCDPISEHNRLYWYRQTLGQGPEFLTYFQNEAQLEKSRLLSDRFSAERPKGSFSTLEIQRTEQGDSAMYLCASSFTGDPPGELFFGEGSRLTVL.